This TCR beta chain is drawn from a study of neurological immune-mediated disorders. Time point noted: longitudinal time-point 2. Healthy control samples came from blood bank volunteers in Maryland, USA. From 2 million PBMCs stored at -80 C, the unsorted libraries were generated. This clonotype was found many times. What it binds is unknown. Whole-study results and caveats: The most TCR clonal expansion was seen in HTLV-1-associated myelopathy, whereas the least was seen in multiple sclerosis, below the level in healthy controls.

The team produced cDNA through 5'RACE using 10-nucleotide random UMIs. TCRdb independently ran MiXCR on the 5' RACE reads; one entry per CDR3 protein. In the table there are 60,000 to 75,000 distinct CDR3 sequences, 9.7% of which are singletons. Germline V lookup: CDR1 DFQATT, CDR2 SNEGSKA (reference sequence). The CDR3 is 12 amino acids. V lost 0 bases to trimming and J lost 6 bases, with 9 bases between them. This receptor was obtained from a young man in good health. Input material: PBMCs. The chain employs TRBV20-1 and TRBJ2-7; D is unresolved. This CDR3 reads CSAREWRGEQYF. Here the CDR3 DNA reads TGCAGTGCTAGAGAGTGGCGAGGCGAGCAGTACTTC.